The rows below give T cell receptor beta chains drawn from one sample of a study of T cells in Graves' hyperthyroidism and ophthalmopathy. TCRdb itself ran the multiplex PCR reads through MiXCR, one entry per CDR3 protein. Among about 320,000 distinct CDR3 sequences listed, around 17% were seen once. Sequencing was carried out using blood. The receptor source for this set is a man in his thirties or forties with Graves' hyperthyroidism. The CDR3 runs from the conserved cysteine through the conserved F or W. Fields, in order: CDR3 protein, CDR3 DNA, J gene, D gene, clone size, V gene. A D gene is named only where the DNA matches it firmly. Size is omitted from some rows. Given values are once, few, many or a class for expanded clones.

CDR3aa: CASSLGGRPNTQYF; CDR3nt: TGTGCCAGCAGCTTAGGCGGTCGGCCAAATACGCAGTATTTT; j_gene: TRBJ2-3; d_gene: NA; abundance: many; v_gene: TRBV13
CDR3aa: CASILTPGTEAFF; CDR3nt: TGTGCCAGTATCCTGACCCCGGGCACTGAAGCTTTCTTT; j_gene: TRBJ1-1; d_gene: NA; abundance: few; v_gene: TRBV19
CDR3aa: CASSQDPGNDQPQHF; CDR3nt: TGTGCCAGCAGCCAAGACCCAGGGAACGATCAGCCCCAGCATTTT; j_gene: TRBJ1-5; d_gene: NA; abundance: NA; v_gene: TRBV4-2
CDR3aa: CASTSSEKETQYF; CDR3nt: TGTGCCAGCACAAGTTCGGAAAAAGAGACCCAGTACTTC; j_gene: TRBJ2-5; d_gene: NA; abundance: many; v_gene: TRBV7-9
CDR3aa: CSARDILGRETGEQYF; CDR3nt: TGCAGTGCTAGAGACATACTAGGGCGGGAGACCGGCGAGCAGTACTTC; j_gene: TRBJ2-7; d_gene: TRBD2; abundance: many; v_gene: TRBV20-1
CDR3aa: CATNVSKTAQHF; CDR3nt: TGTGCCACCAACGTGTCGAAAACGGCCCAGCATTTT; j_gene: TRBJ1-5; d_gene: NA; abundance: few; v_gene: TRBV24-1
CDR3aa: CATSIGTTGGYEQYF; CDR3nt: TGTGCCACCAGCATCGGTACAACAGGGGGTTACGAGCAGTACTTC; j_gene: TRBJ2-7; d_gene: TRBD1; abundance: few; v_gene: TRBV15
CDR3aa: CASRVQSNYGYTF; CDR3nt: TGCGCCAGCAGAGTACAGAGTAACTATGGCTACACCTTC; j_gene: TRBJ1-2; d_gene: NA; abundance: many; v_gene: TRBV5-1
CDR3aa: CATLLGEGLQAFF; CDR3nt: TGTGCCACCCTCCTAGGGGAAGGGCTACAAGCTTTCTTT; j_gene: TRBJ1-1; d_gene: NA; abundance: NA; v_gene: TRBV6-1
CDR3aa: CASSQGTGDTQYF; CDR3nt: TGTGCCAGCAGCCAAGGAACTGGGGATACGCAGTATTTT; j_gene: TRBJ2-3; d_gene: NA; abundance: many; v_gene: TRBV3-1
CDR3aa: CSAIHGSSYEQYF; CDR3nt: TGCAGTGCTATTCACGGTAGTTCCTACGAGCAGTACTTC; j_gene: TRBJ2-7; d_gene: NA; abundance: NA; v_gene: TRBV20-1
CDR3aa: CASRDTTGSTYEQYF; CDR3nt: TGTGCCAGCAGAGACACAACAGGGTCCACCTACGAGCAGTACTTC; j_gene: TRBJ2-7; d_gene: NA; abundance: NA; v_gene: TRBV6-1
CDR3aa: CASSRTGGTYGYTF; CDR3nt: TGTGCCAGCAGCAGGACAGGGGGAACTTATGGCTACACCTTC; j_gene: TRBJ1-2; d_gene: TRBD1; abundance: many; v_gene: TRBV12-3/TRBV12-4
CDR3aa: CASSGRVNTGELFF; CDR3nt: TGTGCCAGCTCAGGGAGAGTTAACACCGGGGAGCTGTTTTTT; j_gene: TRBJ2-2; d_gene: NA; abundance: many; v_gene: TRBV18
CDR3aa: CATSRDAGAVGGYTF; CDR3nt: TGTGCCACCAGCAGAGATGCGGGGGCGGTAGGAGGCTACACCTTC; j_gene: TRBJ1-2; d_gene: NA; abundance: few; v_gene: TRBV15
CDR3aa: CASSLRDRPYEQYF; CDR3nt: TGTGCCAGCAGTCTACGGGACAGACCCTACGAGCAGTACTTC; j_gene: TRBJ2-7; d_gene: TRBD1; abundance: many; v_gene: TRBV27
CDR3aa: CASSVGWHNEQFF; CDR3nt: TGTGCCAGCAGCGTGGGCTGGCACAATGAGCAGTTCTTC; j_gene: TRBJ2-1; d_gene: NA; abundance: few; v_gene: TRBV9
CDR3aa: CASSLLVRETQYF; CDR3nt: TGTGCCAGCAGTTTATTGGTTCGGGAGACCCAGTACTTC; j_gene: TRBJ2-5; d_gene: NA; abundance: few; v_gene: TRBV12-3/TRBV12-4
CDR3aa: CASSSGPFGSYEQYF; CDR3nt: TGTGCTAGCAGCTCCGGGCCATTTGGATCCTACGAGCAGTACTTC; j_gene: TRBJ2-7; d_gene: NA; abundance: NA; v_gene: TRBV7-7
CDR3aa: CASSVDPGGARYNEQFF; CDR3nt: TGTGCCAGCAGCGTAGATCCCGGGGGAGCGAGATACAATGAGCAGTTCTTC; j_gene: TRBJ2-1; d_gene: NA; abundance: few; v_gene: TRBV9
CDR3aa: CASSLGTGGNSPLHF; CDR3nt: TGCGCCAGCAGCTTGGGGACAGGGGGAAATTCACCCCTCCACTTT; j_gene: TRBJ1-6; d_gene: TRBD1; abundance: NA; v_gene: TRBV5-1
CDR3aa: CASSYEVGHSYEQYF; CDR3nt: TGTGCCAGCAGTTACGAAGTGGGGCACTCCTACGAGCAGTACTTC; j_gene: TRBJ2-7; d_gene: NA; abundance: few; v_gene: TRBV6-6
CDR3aa: CAGQEQENYGYTF; CDR3nt: TGTGCCGGACAAGAACAGGAGAACTATGGCTACACCTTC; j_gene: TRBJ1-2; d_gene: NA; abundance: many; v_gene: TRBV7-9
CDR3aa: CASTSPAGELFF; CDR3nt: TGTGCCAGCACCTCCCCGGCCGGGGAGCTGTTTTTT; j_gene: TRBJ2-2; d_gene: NA; abundance: NA; v_gene: TRBV28
CDR3aa: CASSPGSGSGLLYEQYF; CDR3nt: TGTGCCAGCAGCCCGGGGTCCGGTTCAGGGTTGCTCTACGAGCAGTACTTC; j_gene: TRBJ2-7; d_gene: NA; abundance: once; v_gene: TRBV11-2
CDR3aa: CASGTGVSSEAFF; CDR3nt: TGCGCCAGCGGGACAGGGGTTTCTTCTGAAGCTTTCTTT; j_gene: TRBJ1-1; d_gene: TRBD1; abundance: many; v_gene: TRBV5-1
CDR3aa: CASSLSWGSAQPQHF; CDR3nt: TGTGCCAGCAGTTTATCTTGGGGGTCCGCTCAGCCCCAGCATTTT; j_gene: TRBJ1-5; d_gene: NA; abundance: few; v_gene: TRBV27
CDR3aa: CASSPQGAPSEQYF; CDR3nt: TGCGCCAGCAGCCCACAGGGGGCCCCCTCCGAGCAGTACTTC; j_gene: TRBJ2-7; d_gene: TRBD1; abundance: few; v_gene: TRBV4-1
CDR3aa: CASSPEGQAYEQYF; CDR3nt: TGCGCCAGCAGCCCCGAGGGACAGGCGTACGAGCAGTACTTC; j_gene: TRBJ2-7; d_gene: TRBD1; abundance: many; v_gene: TRBV5-1
CDR3aa: CASSSVYRRETQYF; CDR3nt: TGTGCCAGCAGTTCGGTCTACAGGAGGGAGACCCAGTACTTC; j_gene: TRBJ2-5; d_gene: NA; abundance: many; v_gene: TRBV12-3/TRBV12-4
CDR3aa: CASSSRDRKGAEAFF; CDR3nt: TGTGCCAGCAGCTCTCGGGACAGGAAGGGCGCTGAAGCTTTCTTT; j_gene: TRBJ1-1; d_gene: TRBD1; abundance: NA; v_gene: TRBV7-9
CDR3aa: CASSFQPDGNEQFF; CDR3nt: TGTGCCAGCAGCTTCCAGCCGGACGGAAATGAGCAGTTCTTC; j_gene: TRBJ2-1; d_gene: NA; abundance: many; v_gene: TRBV7-6
CDR3aa: CSARDLGRGNSPLHF; CDR3nt: TGCAGTGCTAGAGATCTCGGCAGGGGTAATTCACCCCTCCACTTT; j_gene: TRBJ1-6; d_gene: NA; abundance: NA; v_gene: TRBV20-1
CDR3aa: CASSNLGGYEQYF; CDR3nt: TGTGCCAGCAGCAACTTAGGGGGCTACGAGCAGTACTTC; j_gene: TRBJ2-7; d_gene: NA; abundance: NA; v_gene: TRBV5-4
CDR3aa: CASTTGGGREQYF; CDR3nt: TGTGCCAGCACCACCGGAGGAGGGCGCGAGCAGTACTTC; j_gene: TRBJ2-7; d_gene: NA; abundance: many; v_gene: TRBV2
CDR3aa: CASSLAGRDEQFF; CDR3nt: TGTGCCAGCAGTTTGGCAGGCCGCGATGAGCAGTTCTTC; j_gene: TRBJ2-1; d_gene: NA; abundance: NA; v_gene: TRBV12-3/TRBV12-4
CDR3aa: CASSQSDRAGVDTQYF; CDR3nt: TGTGCCAGCAGTCAATCGGACAGGGCAGGGGTAGATACGCAGTATTTT; j_gene: TRBJ2-3; d_gene: TRBD1; abundance: NA; v_gene: TRBV25-1